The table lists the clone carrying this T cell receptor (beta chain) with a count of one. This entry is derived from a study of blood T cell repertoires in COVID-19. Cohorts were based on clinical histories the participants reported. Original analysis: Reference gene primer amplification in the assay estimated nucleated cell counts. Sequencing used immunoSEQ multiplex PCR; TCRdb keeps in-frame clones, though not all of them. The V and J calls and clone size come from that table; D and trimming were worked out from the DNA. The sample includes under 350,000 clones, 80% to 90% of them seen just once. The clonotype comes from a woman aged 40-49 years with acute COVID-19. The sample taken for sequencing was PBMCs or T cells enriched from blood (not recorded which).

The CDR3 region has the DNA TGTGCCAGCTCACCACCGACAGGGGGCTTACTGAACACCGGGGAGCTGTTTTTT. It is translated as CASSPPTGGLLNTGELFF. V usage is TRBV18 and J usage is TRBJ2-2; TRBD1 matches 10 bases. Germline V gene lookup returns CDR1 KGHSH and CDR2 LQKENI. V dropped 0 bases and J dropped 1; count of bases not matched to a gene: 5. The CDR3 spans 18 residues.